This is a list of T cell receptor beta chains from one sample in a study of shared clonotypes between healthy human individuals. The protocol was immunoSEQ multiplex PCR, while the TCRdb copy is restricted to in-frame clones and leaves out a portion. The sample records some 2,000,000 clones, 90% to 95% being singletons. Sequenced: naive CD4+ T cells sorted from blood. The receptors derive from a man aged 18 to 30 in good health. Each CDR3 is given with its conserved first and last residue. The D gene is left open where the match is weak.

v_call	cdr3_length	d_call	cdr3_aa
TRBV10-3	15	NA	CAISENAAYNEKLFF
TRBV5-6	18	TRBD1	CASSPPGTAFATNEKLFF
TRBV29-1	14	NA	CSVGTPGLTYEQYF
TRBV6-5	15	NA	CASSWLGQNQETQYF
TRBV28	15	NA	CASSPPVGVSSPLHF
TRBV10-1	14	TRBD1	CASSEGTAKKEQYF
TRBV25-1	13	NA	CASTPRRNSPLHF
TRBV30	14	NA	CAWSGGVVNTEAFF
TRBV10-3	13	NA	CATRSGLNTEAFF
TRBV6-1	11	NA	CASSGSGEQYF
TRBV19	15	TRBD1	CASRVTGLNTGELFF
TRBV11-2	13	NA	CASSLAQHQPQHF
TRBV6-6	15	TRBD1	CASSYWQGANEKLFF
TRBV11-2	12	NA	CASSSQADTQYF
TRBV7-2	13	NA	CASSLPPGNTIYF
TRBV2	13	TRBD1	CATAGTGWGEQYF
TRBV30	15	NA	CAWSVGGLVADTQYF
TRBV5-1	15	NA	CASSLVPGVETEAFF
TRBV7-2	12	NA	CASSSDSSTQYF
TRBV9	15	TRBD2	CASSGLAFNTDTQYF